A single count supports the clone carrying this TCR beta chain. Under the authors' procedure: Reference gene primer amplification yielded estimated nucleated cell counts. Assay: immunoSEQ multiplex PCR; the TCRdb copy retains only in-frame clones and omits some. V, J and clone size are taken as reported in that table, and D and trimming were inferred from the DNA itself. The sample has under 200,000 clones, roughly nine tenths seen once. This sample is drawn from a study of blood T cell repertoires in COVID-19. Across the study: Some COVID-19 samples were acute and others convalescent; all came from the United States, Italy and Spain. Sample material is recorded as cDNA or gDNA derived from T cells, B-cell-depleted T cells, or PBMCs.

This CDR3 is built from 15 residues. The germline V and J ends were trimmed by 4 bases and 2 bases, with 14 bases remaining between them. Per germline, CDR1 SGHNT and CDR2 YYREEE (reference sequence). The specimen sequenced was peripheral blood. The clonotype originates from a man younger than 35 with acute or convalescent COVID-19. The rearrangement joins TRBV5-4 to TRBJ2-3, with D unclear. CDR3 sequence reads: CASSQLGSDTDTQYF. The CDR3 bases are TGTGCCAGCAGCCAACTCGGGTCCGACACAGATACGCAGTATTTT.